This T cell receptor (beta chain) was sequenced for a study of T cell responses to AZD1222 COVID-19 vaccine. Study-wide points: Repertoires in all cases were sampled only once the peak T cell response had passed. Reports say nearly half of spike-specific TCRs go after unmutated variant regions.

Profiling relied on immunoSEQ multiplex PCR, and the TCRdb table lists in-frame clones only, not all of them. The sample has around 160,000 clones; approximately 90% are singletons. With regard to this clone: The antigen remains unidentified.

This sample comprised peripheral blood, obtained 28 days after the second AZD1222 dose. This sequence was found in an adult who received the AZD1222 COVID-19 vaccine.

In DNA, the CDR3 is TGTGCCAGCAGCTTAGTTGGCCAGGGGGAGGGAGAGACCCAGTACTTC. Translated: CASSLVGQGEGETQYF. The rearrangement joins TRBV7-2 to TRBJ2-5; TRBD1 or TRBD2 may be the D gene (7 bases each). Germline CDR1 and CDR2: SGHTA and FQGNSA. Trimming pared 1 base from V and 4 bases from J, leaving 16 bases between. The length of the CDR3 is 16 residues. Based on the CDR3 plus reference TRBV7-2 and TRBJ2-5, the full variable domain is GAGVSQSPSNKVTEKGKDVELRCDPISGHTALYWYRQSLGQGLEFLIYFQGNSAPDKSGLPSDRFSAERTGGSVSTLTIQRTQQEDSAVYLCASSLVGQGEGETQYFGPGTRLLVL.